The 9 T cell receptor beta chains below all came from one sample that was sequenced in a study of blood T cell repertoires in COVID-19. Here immunoSEQ multiplex PCR was the method, and the copy in TCRdb shows in-frame clones only, minus some. The sample carries hundreds of thousands of clones, around 90% recorded once. The sample was PBMCs or T cells enriched from blood (not recorded which). The receptors come from a woman in her twenties or thirties who had recovered from COVID-19.

V is TRBV3-1 (or the pseudogene TRBV3-2) and J is TRBJ2-1; 9 bases are a match to TRBD1. The ends lost 7 bases at V and 6 bases at J; junction bases unmatched: 7. Germline CDR1 reads LGHDT; CDR2 reads YNNKEL (reference sequence). This CDR3 has 14 amino acids. The DNA for the CDR3 is TGTGCCAGCACCATACAGGGGGCCACCAATGAGCAGTTCTTC. Translating it yields CASTIQGATNEQFF.

The rearrangement joins TRBV7-2 to TRBJ2-1; D may be TRBD2 (7 bases). Between the trimmed V and J ends, which lost 4 bases and 2 bases, there was a span of 12 bases. Germline loops: CDR1 SGHTA, CDR2 FQGNSA. This CDR3 is built from 15 residues. Written as DNA, the CDR3 is TGTGCCAGCAGCTCGAGGGGGGGGACCTACAATGAGCAGTTCTTC. Residues: CASSSRGGTYNEQFF.

The chain combines TRBV5-1 with TRBJ2-7; a possible D gene is TRBD2 (5 bases). Germline CDR1 and CDR2: SGHRS and YFSETQ. The V end was cut by 4 bases, the J end by 4 bases, with 15 bases between. This CDR3 has 14 residues. In nucleotides, the CDR3 is TGCGCCAGCAGCGTATCGACTACCCTATACGAGCAGTACTTC. Translating gives CASSVSTTLYEQYF.

This chain joins TRBV6-1 and TRBJ2-5; TRBD1 aligns across 9 bases. V lost 4 bases, J lost 4 bases, and 10 bases stayed unmatched. CDR1 is MNHNS, CDR2 SASEGT, per germline. The CDR3 consists of 16 residues. This CDR3 is CASSARTGDVRETQYF. The DNA of the CDR3 is TGTGCCAGCAGTGCCCGGACAGGGGATGTTCGAGAGACCCAGTACTTC.

The sample holds one count of this clone. The chain couples TRBV21-1 to TRBJ1-2. TRBV21-1 constitutes a pseudogene. The CDR3 contains 16 residues. CDR3 in DNA: TGTGCCAGCAGCCCCCTATCCCCGGCGGCTAACTATGGCTACACCTTC. Protein product: CASSPLSPAANYGYTF.

V gene TRBV27 combines with J gene TRBJ2-1; D is undetermined. This CDR3 contains 13 residues. CDR1 and CDR2 from the germline V gene are MNHEY and SMNVEV (reference sequence). V was clipped by 3 bases and J by 6 bases, with 9 bases between them. CDR3 residues: CASSFTGFNEQFF. CDR3 bases: TGTGCCAGCAGTTTTACCGGTTTCAATGAGCAGTTCTTC.

CDR3 nucleotide sequence: TGTGCCAGCACCGAACAGACAGGTACTAACTATGGCTACACCTTC. It codes for CASTEQTGTNYGYTF. The gene calls are TRBV28 and TRBJ1-2; a possible D gene is TRBD1 (6 bases). The CDR3 runs 15 residues. Trimming stripped 7 bases from V and 0 bases from J, with 15 bases between. Germline V gene sequence: CDR1 MDHEN, CDR2 SYDVKM.

This clone was counted a single time. This sequence joins TRBV7-6 and TRBJ2-7; D perhaps matches TRBD2 (5 bases). Trimming cost V 4 bases and J 3 bases, with 10 bases left between them. This CDR3 spans 13 amino acids. CDR1 and CDR2 from the germline V gene are SGHVS and FNYEAQ. The CDR3 sequence is CASSSTGIYEQYF. The CDR3 region has the DNA TGTGCCAGCAGCTCCACCGGGATCTACGAGCAGTACTTC.

The chain links TRBV9 to TRBJ1-3; D call uncertain. Germline CDR1 and CDR2: SGDLS and YYNGEE. The CDR3 has 17 residues. V was shortened by 1 base and J by 8 bases, with 22 bases between the two germline ends. The CDR3 nucleotides read TGTGCCAGCAGCGTAACCCCTCGGGAGGGTAGTTATGACACCATATATTTT. The encoded protein is CASSVTPREGSYDTIYF.